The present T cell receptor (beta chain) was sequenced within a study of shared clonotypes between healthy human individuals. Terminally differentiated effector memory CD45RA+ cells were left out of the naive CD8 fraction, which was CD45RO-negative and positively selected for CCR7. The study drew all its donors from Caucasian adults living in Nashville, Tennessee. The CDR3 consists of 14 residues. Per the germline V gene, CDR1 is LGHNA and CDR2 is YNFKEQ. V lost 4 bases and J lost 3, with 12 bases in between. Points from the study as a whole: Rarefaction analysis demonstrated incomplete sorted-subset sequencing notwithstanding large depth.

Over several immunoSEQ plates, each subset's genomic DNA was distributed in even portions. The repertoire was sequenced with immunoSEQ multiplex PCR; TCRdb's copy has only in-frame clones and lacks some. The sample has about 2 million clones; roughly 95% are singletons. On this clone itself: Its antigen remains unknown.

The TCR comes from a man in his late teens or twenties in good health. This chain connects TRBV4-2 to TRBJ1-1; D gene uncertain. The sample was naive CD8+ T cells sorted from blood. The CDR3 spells CASSRAYLDTEAFF. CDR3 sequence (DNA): TGTGCCAGCAGCCGGGCCTACTTGGACACTGAAGCTTTCTTT.